This T cell receptor beta chain was sequenced for a study of regulatory and conventional T cells in RAG deficiency. The V and J ends lost 0 bases and 2 bases respectively, with 17 bases between them. This CDR3 has 17 amino acids. The germline V gene has CDR1 SGDLS and CDR2 YYNGEE. Only in-frame clones appear in the TCRdb table, and some are missing; sequencing was by immunoSEQ multiplex PCR. The table includes 30,000 to 40,000 clones, roughly 76% detected once. The sorted conventional CD4+ T cells were CD25-low and CD127-high, with genomic DNA sequenced. These data also formed part of another study, on regulatory T cells. That paper states: Primers: 52 TRBV forward and 13 TRBJ reverse.

Sequenced sample: CD4+ effector T cells sorted from blood. The source of this sequence is a human donor in good health. This chain connects TRBV9 to TRBJ1-1; D is uncertain. The CDR3 nucleotides are TGTGCCAGCAGCGTAGGTTTGGGAGCAAGTCTTAACACTGAAGCTTTCTTT. It is translated as CASSVGLGASLNTEAFF.